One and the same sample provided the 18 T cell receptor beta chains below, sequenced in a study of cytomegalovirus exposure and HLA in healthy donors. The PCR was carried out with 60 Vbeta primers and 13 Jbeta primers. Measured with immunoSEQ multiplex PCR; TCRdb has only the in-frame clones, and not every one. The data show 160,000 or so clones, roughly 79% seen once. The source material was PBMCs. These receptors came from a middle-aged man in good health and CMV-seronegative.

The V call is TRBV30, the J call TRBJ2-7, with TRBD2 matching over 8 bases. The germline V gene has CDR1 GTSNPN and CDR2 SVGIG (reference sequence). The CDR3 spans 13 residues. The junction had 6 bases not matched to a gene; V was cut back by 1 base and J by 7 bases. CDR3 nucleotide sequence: TGTGCCTGGAGTGCGGGAGGGCCCTGGGAGCAGTACGTC. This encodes CAWSAGGPWEQYV.

The CDR3 spells CASSLGAGIASYEQYF. The CDR3, as DNA: TGTGCCAGCAGCTTAGGAGCGGGTATAGCCTCCTACGAGCAGTACTTC. The rearrangement joins TRBV7-3 to TRBJ2-7; TRBD2 might be the D (6 bases). CDR3 length: 16 amino acids. V shed 2 bases and J shed 0 bases, with 14 bases lying between them. Germline V CDR1 and CDR2: SGHTA, FQGTGA.

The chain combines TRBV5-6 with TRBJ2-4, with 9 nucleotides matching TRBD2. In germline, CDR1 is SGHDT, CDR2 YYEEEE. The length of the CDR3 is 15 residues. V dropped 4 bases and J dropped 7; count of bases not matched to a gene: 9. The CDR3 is CASSRLSGGTNIQYF. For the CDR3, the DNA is TGTGCCAGCAGCCGCTTAAGCGGGGGGACGAACATTCAGTACTTC.

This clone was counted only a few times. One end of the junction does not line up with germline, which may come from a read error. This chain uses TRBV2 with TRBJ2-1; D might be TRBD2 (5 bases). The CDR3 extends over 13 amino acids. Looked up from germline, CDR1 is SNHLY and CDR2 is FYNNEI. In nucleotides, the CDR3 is TGTGCCAGCAGAGAAGGGCCCGGGGAGGAGCAGTTCTTC. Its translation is CASREGPGEEQFF.

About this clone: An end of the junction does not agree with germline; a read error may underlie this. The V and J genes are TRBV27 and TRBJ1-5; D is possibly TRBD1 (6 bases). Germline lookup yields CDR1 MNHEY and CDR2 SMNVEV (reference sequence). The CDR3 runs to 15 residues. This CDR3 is CAGRGQPYSNQPQHF. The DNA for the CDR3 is TGTGCCGGCAGAGGACAGCCTTATAGCAATCAGCCCCAGCATTTT.

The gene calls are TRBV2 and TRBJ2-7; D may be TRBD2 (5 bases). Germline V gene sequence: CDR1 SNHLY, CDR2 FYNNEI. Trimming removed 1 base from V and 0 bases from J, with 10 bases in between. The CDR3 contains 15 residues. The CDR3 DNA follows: TGTGCCAGCAGTGAAGGCGCGGGCAGCTCCTACGAGCAGTACTTC. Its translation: CASSEGAGSSYEQYF.

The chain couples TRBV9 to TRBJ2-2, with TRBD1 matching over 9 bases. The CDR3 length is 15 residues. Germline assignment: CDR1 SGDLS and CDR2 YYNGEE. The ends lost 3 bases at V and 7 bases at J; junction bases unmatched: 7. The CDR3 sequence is CASSAWDRVGGELFF. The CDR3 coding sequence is TGTGCCAGCAGCGCCTGGGACAGGGTGGGCGGGGAGCTGTTTTTT.

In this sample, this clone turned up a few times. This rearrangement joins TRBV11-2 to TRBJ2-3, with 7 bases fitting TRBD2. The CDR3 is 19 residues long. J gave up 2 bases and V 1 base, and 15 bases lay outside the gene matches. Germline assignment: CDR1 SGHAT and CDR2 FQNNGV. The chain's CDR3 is CASSLGGLAGEWVTDTQYF. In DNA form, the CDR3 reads TGTGCCAGCAGCTTAGGGGGGTTGGCGGGAGAATGGGTCACAGATACGCAGTATTTT. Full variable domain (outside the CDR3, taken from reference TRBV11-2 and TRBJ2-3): EAGVAQSPRYKIIEKRQSVAFWCNPISGHATLYWYQQILGQGPKLLIQFQNNGVVDDSQLPKDRFSAERLKGVDSTLKIQPAKLEDSAVYLCASSLGGLAGEWVTDTQYFGPGTRLTVL.

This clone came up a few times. CDR3 bases: TGTGCCAGCACCCCGGGGGGGGCTGGGGGCTACACCTTC. It codes for CASTPGGAGGYTF. This chain links TRBV6-5 with TRBJ1-2; maybe TRBD1 (6 bases). The V gene's germline CDR1 is MNHEY and CDR2 SVGAGI. V lost 7 bases to trimming and J lost 8 bases, with 17 bases between them. This CDR3 comprises 13 residues.

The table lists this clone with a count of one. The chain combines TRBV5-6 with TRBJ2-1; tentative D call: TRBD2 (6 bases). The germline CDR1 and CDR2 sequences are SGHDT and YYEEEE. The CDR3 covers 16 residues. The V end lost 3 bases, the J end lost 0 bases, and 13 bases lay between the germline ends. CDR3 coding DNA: TGTGCCAGCAGCTCGCCGGGGGTAAACTCCTACAATGAGCAGTTCTTC. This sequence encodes CASSSPGVNSYNEQFF. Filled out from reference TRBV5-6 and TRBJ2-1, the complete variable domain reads DAGVTQSPTHLIKTRGQQVTLRCSPKSGHDTVSWYQQALGQGPQFIFQYYEEEERQRGNFPDRFSGHQFPNYSSELNVNALLLGDSALYLCASSSPGVNSYNEQFFGPGTRLTVL.

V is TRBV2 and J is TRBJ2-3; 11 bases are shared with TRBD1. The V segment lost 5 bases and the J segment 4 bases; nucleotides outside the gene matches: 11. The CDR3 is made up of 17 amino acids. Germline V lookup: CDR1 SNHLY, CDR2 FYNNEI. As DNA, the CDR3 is TGTGCCAGCAGTCCACCCCCCGGGACAGGGGGTCCAGATACGCAGTATTTT. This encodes CASSPPPGTGGPDTQYF.

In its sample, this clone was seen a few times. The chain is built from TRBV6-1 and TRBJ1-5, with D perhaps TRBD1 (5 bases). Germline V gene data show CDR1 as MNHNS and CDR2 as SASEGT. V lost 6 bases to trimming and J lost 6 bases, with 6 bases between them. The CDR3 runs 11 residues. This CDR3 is CASRGPQPQHF. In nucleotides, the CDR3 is TGTGCCAGCAGGGGGCCTCAGCCCCAGCATTTT.

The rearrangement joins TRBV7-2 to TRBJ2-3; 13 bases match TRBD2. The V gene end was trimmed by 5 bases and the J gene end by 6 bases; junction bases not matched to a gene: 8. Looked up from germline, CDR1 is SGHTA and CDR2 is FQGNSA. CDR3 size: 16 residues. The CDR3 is CASSPTSGRSQDTQYF. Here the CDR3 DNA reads TGTGCCAGCAGCCCGACTAGCGGGAGGTCGCAGGATACGCAGTATTTT.

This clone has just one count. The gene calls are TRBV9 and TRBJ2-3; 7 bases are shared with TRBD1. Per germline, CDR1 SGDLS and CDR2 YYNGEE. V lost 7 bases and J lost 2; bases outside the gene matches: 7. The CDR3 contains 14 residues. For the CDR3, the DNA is TGTGCCAGCCACCGGGACAGTCACACAGATACGCAGTATTTT. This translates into CASHRDSHTDTQYF.

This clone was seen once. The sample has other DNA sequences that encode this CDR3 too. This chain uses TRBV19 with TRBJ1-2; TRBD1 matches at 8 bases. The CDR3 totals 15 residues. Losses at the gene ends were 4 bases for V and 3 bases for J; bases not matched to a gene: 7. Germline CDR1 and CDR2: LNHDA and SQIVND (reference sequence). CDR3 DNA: TGTGCCAGTAGTACTCCCGGACAGGGCGACTATGGCTACACCTTC. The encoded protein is CASSTPGQGDYGYTF. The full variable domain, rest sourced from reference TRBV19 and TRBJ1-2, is DGGITQSPKYLFRKEGQNVTLSCEQNLNHDAMYWYRQDPGQGLRLIYYSQIVNDFQKGDIAEGYSVSREKKESFPLTVTSAQKNPTAFYLCASSTPGQGDYGYTFGSGTRLTVV.

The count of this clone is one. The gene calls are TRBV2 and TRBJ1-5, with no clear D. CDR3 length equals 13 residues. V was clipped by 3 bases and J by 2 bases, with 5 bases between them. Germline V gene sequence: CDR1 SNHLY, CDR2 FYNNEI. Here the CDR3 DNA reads TGTGCCAGCAGTGAGAGGCGCAATCAGCCCCAGCATTTT. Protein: CASSERRNQPQHF.

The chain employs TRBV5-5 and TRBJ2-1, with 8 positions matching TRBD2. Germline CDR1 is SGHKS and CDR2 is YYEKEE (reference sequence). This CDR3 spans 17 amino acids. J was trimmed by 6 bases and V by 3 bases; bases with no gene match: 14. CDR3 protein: CASSSTGTSFLSNEQFF. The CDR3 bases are TGTGCCAGCAGCTCGACCGGGACTAGTTTTCTCTCCAATGAGCAGTTCTTC.

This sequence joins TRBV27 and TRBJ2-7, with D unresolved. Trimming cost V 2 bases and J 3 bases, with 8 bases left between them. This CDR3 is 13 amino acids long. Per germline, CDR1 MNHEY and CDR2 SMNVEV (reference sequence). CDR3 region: CASSLLQSYEQYF. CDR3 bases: TGTGCCAGCAGTTTACTACAGAGCTACGAGCAGTACTTC.